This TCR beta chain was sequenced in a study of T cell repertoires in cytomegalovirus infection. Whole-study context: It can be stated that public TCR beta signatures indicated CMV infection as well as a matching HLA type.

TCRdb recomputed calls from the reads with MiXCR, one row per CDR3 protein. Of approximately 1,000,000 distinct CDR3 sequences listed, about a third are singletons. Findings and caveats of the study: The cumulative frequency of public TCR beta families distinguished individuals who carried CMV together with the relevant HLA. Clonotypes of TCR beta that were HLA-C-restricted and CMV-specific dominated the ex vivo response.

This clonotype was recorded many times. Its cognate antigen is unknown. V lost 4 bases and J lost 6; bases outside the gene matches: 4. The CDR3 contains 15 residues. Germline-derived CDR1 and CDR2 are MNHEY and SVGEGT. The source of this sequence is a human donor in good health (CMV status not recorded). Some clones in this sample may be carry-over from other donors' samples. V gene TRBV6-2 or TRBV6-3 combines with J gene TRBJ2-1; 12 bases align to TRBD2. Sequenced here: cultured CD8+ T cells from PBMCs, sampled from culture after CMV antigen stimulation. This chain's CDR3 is CASSFLAGGFNEQFF. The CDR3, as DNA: TGTGCCAGCAGTTTCCTAGCGGGGGGGTTCAATGAGCAGTTCTTC.